This TCR beta chain was profiled in a study of blood T cell repertoires in COVID-19. In the study overall: The origin of the acute and convalescent COVID-19 samples was the United States, Italy and Spain. Sample material is recorded as cDNA or gDNA derived from T cells, B-cell-depleted T cells, or PBMCs.

This clone appeared a single time. The V end was cut by 8 bases, the J end by 8 bases, with 16 bases between. This CDR3 contains 13 residues. Per the germline V gene, CDR1 is SQVTM and CDR2 is ANQGSEA. Under the authors' procedure: Estimation of nucleated cell counts relied on the amplification of reference gene primers. Assay used: immunoSEQ multiplex PCR; TCRdb lists only in-frame clones, some missing. D and trimming come from the DNA, and the V and J calls and clone size come from that table. The repertoire holds 280,000 or so clones, with around 85% as singletons. V gene TRBV29-1 combines with J gene TRBJ1-6, with D possibly being TRBD1 (5 bases). The sample consisted of peripheral blood. This clonotype originated in a woman aged 30 to 39 who had recovered from COVID-19. CDR3 bases: TGCAGCATCCAGGGAAGCTGGGATTCACCCCTCCACTTT. This gives the protein CSIQGSWDSPLHF.